This T cell receptor beta chain originates from a study of CXCR3-negative and CXCR3-positive naive CD8 T cells. At the level of the study: The libraries yielded 130 million to 150 million TRB reads, about 1.5 +/- 0.3 million each.

Preparation of TRB cDNA libraries relied on 5' RACE carrying UMI labels. TCRdb reanalyzed the 5' RACE reads, giving one entry per CDR3 protein sequence and no DNA. In total, the table holds around 24,000 distinct CDR3 sequences. General observations from the study: Memory CD8+ cells had much lower diversity, and both naive subsets had comparably high diversity.

Comment on this clonotype: As yet, its antigen is unknown.

Per germline, CDR1 DFQATT and CDR2 SNEGSKA (reference sequence). The CDR3 runs 15 residues. The chain recombines TRBV20-1 with TRBJ2-3; TCRdb proposes TRBD2, but this gene call is untestable without DNA. This clonotype originated in a human donor in good health. Some clones in this sample may be carry-over from other donors' samples. The sequencing input was naive CXCR3- CD8+ T cells from blood. The subset is: CD45RO-CCR7+CD27+CD95- naive CD8+ T cells lacking CXCR3 (TNR3-). CDR3 amino acids: CSARVGRLNTDTQYF.